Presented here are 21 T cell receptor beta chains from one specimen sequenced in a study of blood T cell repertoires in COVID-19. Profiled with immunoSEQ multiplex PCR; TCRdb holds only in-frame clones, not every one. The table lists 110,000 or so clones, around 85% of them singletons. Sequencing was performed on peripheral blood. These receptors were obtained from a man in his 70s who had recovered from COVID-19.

The CDR3 spells CASSDSEPYNEQFF. The CDR3, as DNA: TGTGCCAGCAGTGATAGCGAGCCCTACAATGAGCAGTTCTTC. This chain joins TRBV28 and TRBJ2-1; possible D gene TRBD2, 5 bases. The CDR3 has 14 amino acids. Between the trimmed V and J ends, which lost 5 bases and 2 bases, there was a span of 10 bases. The germline gives CDR1 MDHEN, CDR2 SYDVKM.

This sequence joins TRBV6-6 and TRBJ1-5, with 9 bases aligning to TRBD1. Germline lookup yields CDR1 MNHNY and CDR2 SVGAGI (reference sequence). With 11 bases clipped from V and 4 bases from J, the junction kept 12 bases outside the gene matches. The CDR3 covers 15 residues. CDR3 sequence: CAAHLGQGRNQPQHF. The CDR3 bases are TGTGCCGCACACTTGGGACAGGGACGTAATCAGCCCCAGCATTTT.

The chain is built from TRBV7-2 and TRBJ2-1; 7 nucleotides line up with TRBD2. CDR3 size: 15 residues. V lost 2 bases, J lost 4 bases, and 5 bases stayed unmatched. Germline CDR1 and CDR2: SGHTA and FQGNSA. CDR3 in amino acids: CASSLFGGWYNEQFF. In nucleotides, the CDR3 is TGTGCCAGCAGCTTATTCGGGGGGTGGTACAATGAGCAGTTCTTC. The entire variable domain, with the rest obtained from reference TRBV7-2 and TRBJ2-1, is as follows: GAGVSQSPSNKVTEKGKDVELRCDPISGHTALYWYRQSLGQGLEFLIYFQGNSAPDKSGLPSDRFSAERTGGSVSTLTIQRTQQEDSAVYLCASSLFGGWYNEQFFGPGTRLTVL.

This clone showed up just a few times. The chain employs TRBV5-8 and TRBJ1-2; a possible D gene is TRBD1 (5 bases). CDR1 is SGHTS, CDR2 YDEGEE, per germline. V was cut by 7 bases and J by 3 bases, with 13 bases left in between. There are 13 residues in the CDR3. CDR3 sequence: CASWRGADYGYTF. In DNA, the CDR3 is TGTGCCAGCTGGAGGGGCGCCGACTATGGCTACACCTTC.

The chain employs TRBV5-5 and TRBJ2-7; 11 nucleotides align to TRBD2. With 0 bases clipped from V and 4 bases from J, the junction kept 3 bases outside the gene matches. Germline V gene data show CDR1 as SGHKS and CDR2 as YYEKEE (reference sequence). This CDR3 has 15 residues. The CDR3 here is CASSLASSGGYEQYF. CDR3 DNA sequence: TGTGCCAGCAGCTTGGCCTCTAGCGGGGGGTACGAGCAGTACTTC.

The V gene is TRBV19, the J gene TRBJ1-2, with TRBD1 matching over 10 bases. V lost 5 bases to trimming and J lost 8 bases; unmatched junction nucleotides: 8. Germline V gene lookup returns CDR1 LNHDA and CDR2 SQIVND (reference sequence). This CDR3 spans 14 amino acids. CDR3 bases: TGTGCCAGTAGTTTCAGACAGGGGGCACGGGGCTACACCTTC. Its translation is CASSFRQGARGYTF.

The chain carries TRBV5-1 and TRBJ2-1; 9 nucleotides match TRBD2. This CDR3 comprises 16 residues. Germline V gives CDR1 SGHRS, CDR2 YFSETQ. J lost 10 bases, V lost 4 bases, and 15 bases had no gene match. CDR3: CASSPDPGGGAQEQFF. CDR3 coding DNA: TGCGCCAGCAGCCCGGACCCCGGCGGGGGGGCCCAGGAGCAGTTCTTC.

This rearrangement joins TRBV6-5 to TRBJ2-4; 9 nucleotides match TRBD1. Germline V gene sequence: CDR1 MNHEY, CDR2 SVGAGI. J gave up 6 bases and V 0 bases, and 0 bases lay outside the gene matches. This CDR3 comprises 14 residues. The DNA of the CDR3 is TGTGCCAGCAGTTACTCGACAGGGGGAAACATTCAGTACTTC. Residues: CASSYSTGGNIQYF.

CDR3 residues: CASSQDLAYTVLNYGYTF. CDR3 bases: TGTGCCAGCAGCCAAGATCTTGCGTACACAGTGCTTAACTATGGCTACACCTTC. The chain couples TRBV3-1 (or the pseudogene TRBV3-2) to TRBJ1-2; no firm D call. Trimming pared 0 bases from V and 1 base from J, leaving 18 bases between. The CDR3 is made up of 18 amino acids. Germline CDR1 is LGHDT and CDR2 is YNNKEL (reference sequence).

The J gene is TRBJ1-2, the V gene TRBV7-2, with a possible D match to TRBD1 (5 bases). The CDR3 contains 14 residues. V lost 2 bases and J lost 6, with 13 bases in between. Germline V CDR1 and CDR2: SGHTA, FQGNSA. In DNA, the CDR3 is TGTGCCAGCAGCTTATGGGAGGGGTTAGATGGCTACACCTTC. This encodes CASSLWEGLDGYTF.

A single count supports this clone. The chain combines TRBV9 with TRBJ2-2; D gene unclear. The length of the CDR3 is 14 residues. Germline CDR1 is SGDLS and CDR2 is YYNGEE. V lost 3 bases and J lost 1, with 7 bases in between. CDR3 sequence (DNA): TGTGCCAGCAGCGGCACTGTGAACACCGGGGAGCTGTTTTTT. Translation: CASSGTVNTGELFF. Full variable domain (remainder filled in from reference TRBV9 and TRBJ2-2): DSGVTQTPKHLITATGQRVTLRCSPRSGDLSVYWYQQSLDQGLQFLIQYYNGEERAKGNILERFSAQQFPDLHSELNLSSLELGDSALYFCASSGTVNTGELFFGEGSRLTVL.

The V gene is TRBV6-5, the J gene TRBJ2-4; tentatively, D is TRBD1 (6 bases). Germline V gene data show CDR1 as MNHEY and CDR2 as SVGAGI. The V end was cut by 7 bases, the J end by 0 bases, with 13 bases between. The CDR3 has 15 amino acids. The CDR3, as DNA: TGTGCCAGCACCTTTGGGACAATAGCCAAAAACATTCAGTACTTC. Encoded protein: CASTFGTIAKNIQYF.

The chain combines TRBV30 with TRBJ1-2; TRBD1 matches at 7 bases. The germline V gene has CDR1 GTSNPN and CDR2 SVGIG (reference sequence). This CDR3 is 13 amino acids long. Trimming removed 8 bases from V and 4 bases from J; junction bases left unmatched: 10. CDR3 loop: CAKGARATYGYTF. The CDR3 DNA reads TGTGCCAAGGGGGCAAGGGCGACCTATGGCTACACCTTC.

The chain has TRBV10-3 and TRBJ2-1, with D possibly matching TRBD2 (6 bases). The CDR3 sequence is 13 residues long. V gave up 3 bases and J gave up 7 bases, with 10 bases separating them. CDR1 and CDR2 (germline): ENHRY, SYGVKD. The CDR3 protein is CAISDRAGNEQFF. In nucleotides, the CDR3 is TGTGCCATCAGTGACCGGGCGGGGAATGAGCAGTTCTTC.

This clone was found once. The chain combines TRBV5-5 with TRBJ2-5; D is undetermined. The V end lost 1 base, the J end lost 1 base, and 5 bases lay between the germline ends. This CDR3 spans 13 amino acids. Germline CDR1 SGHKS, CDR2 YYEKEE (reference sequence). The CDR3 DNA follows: TGTGCCAGCAGCTTGTACAGCCAAGAGACCCAGTACTTC. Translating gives CASSLYSQETQYF.

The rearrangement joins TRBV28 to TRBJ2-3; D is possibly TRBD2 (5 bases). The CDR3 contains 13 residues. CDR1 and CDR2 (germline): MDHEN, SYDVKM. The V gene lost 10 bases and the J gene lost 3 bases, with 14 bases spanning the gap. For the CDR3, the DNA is TGTGCCACCCGCGGAGGCGGGACAGATACGCAGTATTTT. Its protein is CATRGGGTDTQYF.

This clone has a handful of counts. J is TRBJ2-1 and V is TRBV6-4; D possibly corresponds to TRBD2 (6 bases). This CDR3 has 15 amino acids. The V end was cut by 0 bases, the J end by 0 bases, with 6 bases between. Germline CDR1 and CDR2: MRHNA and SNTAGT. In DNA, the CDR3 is TGTGCCAGCAGTGACTCAGCGGGCTCCTACAATGAGCAGTTCTTC. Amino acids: CASSDSAGSYNEQFF.

The CDR3 bases are TGTGCCAGCAGCTTAGGGCTGGGACACACGAGCTCCTACGAGCAGTACTTC. This encodes CASSLGLGHTSSYEQYF. The V gene is TRBV11-2, the J gene TRBJ2-7; TRBD1 might be the D (6 bases). Germline CDR1 SGHAT, CDR2 FQNNGV. The CDR3 extends over 17 amino acids. Trimming removed 1 base at V and 0 bases at J, with 16 bases between.

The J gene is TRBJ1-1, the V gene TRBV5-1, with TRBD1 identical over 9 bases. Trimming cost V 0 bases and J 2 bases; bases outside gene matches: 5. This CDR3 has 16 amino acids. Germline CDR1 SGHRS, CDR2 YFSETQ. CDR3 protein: CASSLALQGANTEAFF. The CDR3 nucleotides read TGCGCCAGCAGCTTGGCGCTACAGGGGGCAAACACTGAAGCTTTCTTT.

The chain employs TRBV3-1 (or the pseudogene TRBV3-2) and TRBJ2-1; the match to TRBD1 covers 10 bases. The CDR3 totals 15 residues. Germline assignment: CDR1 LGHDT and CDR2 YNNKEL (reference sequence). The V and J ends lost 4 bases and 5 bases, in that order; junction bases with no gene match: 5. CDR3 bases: TGTGCCAGCAGCCCAGGACAGGGGGTAAACAATGAGCAGTTCTTC. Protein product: CASSPGQGVNNEQFF.

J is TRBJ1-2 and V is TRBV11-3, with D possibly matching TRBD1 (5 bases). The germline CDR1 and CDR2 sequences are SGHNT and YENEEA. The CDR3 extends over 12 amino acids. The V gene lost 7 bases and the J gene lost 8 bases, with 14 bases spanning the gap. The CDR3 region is CASIGGVRGYTF. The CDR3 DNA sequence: TGTGCCAGCATCGGGGGAGTTAGGGGCTACACCTTC. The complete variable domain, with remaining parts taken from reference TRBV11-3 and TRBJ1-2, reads EAGVVQSPRYKIIEKKQPVAFWCNPISGHNTLYWYLQNLGQGPELLIRYENEEAVDDSQLPKDRFSAERLKGVDSTLKIQPAELGDSAVYLCASIGGVRGYTFGSGTRLTVV.